This TCR beta chain was identified during a study of blood T cells in healthy people across ages. Primers used in a second PCR of roughly 6 to 11 cycles were a sample-barcoded 5' primer and a J-beta primer mix. MiXCR was run by TCRdb on the 5' RACE reads, yielding one entry per CDR3 protein. The sample has about 810,000 distinct CDR3 sequences; around 34% are singletons. A note on this clonotype: A read error is possible here, since a much larger clone lies one base away.

Trimming removed 6 bases from V and 3 bases from J, with 18 bases in between. Germline V gene lookup returns CDR1 DFQATT and CDR2 SNEGSKA (reference sequence). The CDR3 has 15 amino acids. This TCR came from a man between 18 and 35 years old in good health. The sequenced sample consisted of blood. V is TRBV20-1 and J is TRBJ2-1; D may be TRBD2 (6 bases). In nucleotides, the CDR3 is TGCAGTGCCAGGCTTGGGGAGGCGATCTACAATGAGCAGTTCTTC. It yields the protein CSARLGEAIYNEQFF.